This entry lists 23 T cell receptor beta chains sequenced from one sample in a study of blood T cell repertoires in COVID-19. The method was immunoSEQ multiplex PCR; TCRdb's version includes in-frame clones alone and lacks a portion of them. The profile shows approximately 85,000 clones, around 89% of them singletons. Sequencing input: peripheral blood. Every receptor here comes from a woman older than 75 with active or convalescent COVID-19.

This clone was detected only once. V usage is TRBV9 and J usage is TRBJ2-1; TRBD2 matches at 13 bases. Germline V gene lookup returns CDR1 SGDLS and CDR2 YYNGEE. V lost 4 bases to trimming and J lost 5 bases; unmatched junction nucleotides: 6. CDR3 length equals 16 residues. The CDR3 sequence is CASSLRLAGGHNEQFF. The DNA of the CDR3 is TGTGCCAGCAGCCTTCGACTAGCGGGAGGCCACAATGAGCAGTTCTTC. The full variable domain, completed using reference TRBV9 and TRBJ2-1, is DSGVTQTPKHLITATGQRVTLRCSPRSGDLSVYWYQQSLDQGLQFLIQYYNGEERAKGNILERFSAQQFPDLHSELNLSSLELGDSALYFCASSLRLAGGHNEQFFGPGTRLTVL.

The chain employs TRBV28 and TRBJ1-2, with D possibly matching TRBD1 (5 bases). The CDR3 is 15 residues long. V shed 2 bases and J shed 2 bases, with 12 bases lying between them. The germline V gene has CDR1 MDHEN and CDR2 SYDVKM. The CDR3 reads CASSLTLGANYGYTF. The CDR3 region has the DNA TGTGCCAGCAGTTTAACCCTAGGGGCCAACTATGGCTACACCTTC.

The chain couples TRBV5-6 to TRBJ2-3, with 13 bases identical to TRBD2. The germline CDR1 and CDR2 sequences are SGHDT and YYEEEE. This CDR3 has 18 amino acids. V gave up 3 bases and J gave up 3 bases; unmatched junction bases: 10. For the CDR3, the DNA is TGTGCCAGCAGCTCATCGAGACTAGCGGGAGGAGGAACAGATACGCAGTATTTT. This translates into CASSSSRLAGGGTDTQYF.

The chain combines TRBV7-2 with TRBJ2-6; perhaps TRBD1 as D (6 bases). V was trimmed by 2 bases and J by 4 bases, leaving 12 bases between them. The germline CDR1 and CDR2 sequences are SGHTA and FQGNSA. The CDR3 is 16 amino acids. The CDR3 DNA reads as TGTGCCAGCAGCTTAAAACGTGGGGGCGGGGCCAACGTCCTGACTTTC. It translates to CASSLKRGGGANVLTF.

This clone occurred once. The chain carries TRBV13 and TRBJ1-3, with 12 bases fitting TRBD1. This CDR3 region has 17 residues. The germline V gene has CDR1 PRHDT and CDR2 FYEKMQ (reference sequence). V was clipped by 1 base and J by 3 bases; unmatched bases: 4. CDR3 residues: CASSLEGTGGYGNTIYF. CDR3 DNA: TGTGCCAGCAGCTTAGAGGGGACAGGGGGCTATGGAAACACCATATATTTT. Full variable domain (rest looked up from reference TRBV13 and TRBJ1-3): AAGVIQSPRHLIKEKRETATLKCYPIPRHDTVYWYQQGPGQDPQFLISFYEKMQSDKGSIPDRFSAQQFSDYHSELNMSSLELGDSALYFCASSLEGTGGYGNTIYFGEGSWLTVV.

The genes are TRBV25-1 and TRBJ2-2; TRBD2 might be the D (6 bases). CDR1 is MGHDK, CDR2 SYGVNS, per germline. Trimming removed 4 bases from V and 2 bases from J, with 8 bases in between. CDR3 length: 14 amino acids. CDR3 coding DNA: TGTGCCAGCAGTGGACTAGTAAACACCGGGGAGCTGTTTTTT. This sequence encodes CASSGLVNTGELFF.

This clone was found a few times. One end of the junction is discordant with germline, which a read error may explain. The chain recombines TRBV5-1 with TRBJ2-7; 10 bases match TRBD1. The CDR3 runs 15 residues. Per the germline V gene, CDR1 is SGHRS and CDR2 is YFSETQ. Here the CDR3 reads CASSLAPGTGETKDF. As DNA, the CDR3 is TGCGCCAGCAGCTTGGCTCCGGGGACAGGGGAAACCAAGGACTTC.

The CDR3 spells CASSLATAIEAFF. CDR3 coding DNA: TGTGCCAGCTCACTTGCGACAGCCATTGAAGCTTTCTTT. This sequence joins TRBV18 and TRBJ1-1; tentatively, D is TRBD1 (5 bases). The V end was cut by 4 bases, the J end by 7 bases, with 13 bases between. CDR1 and CDR2 (germline): KGHSH, LQKENI. The CDR3 spans 13 residues.

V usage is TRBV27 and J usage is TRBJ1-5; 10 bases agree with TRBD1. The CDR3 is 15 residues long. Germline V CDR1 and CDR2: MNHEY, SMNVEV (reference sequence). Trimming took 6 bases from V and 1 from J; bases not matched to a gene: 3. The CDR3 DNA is TGTGCCAGCAGACAGGGACAGGGGAGCAATCAGCCCCAGCATTTT. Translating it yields CASRQGQGSNQPQHF.

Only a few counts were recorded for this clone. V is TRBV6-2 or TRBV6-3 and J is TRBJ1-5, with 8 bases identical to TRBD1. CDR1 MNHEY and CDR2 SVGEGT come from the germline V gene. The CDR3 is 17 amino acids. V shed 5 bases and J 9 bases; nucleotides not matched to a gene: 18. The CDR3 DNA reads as TGTGCCAGCAGTCCCGGGACAGGATATTCCAGACGGCGGCCCCAGCATTTT. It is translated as CASSPGTGYSRRRPQHF.

This chain's CDR3 is CASSLGLASLADTQYF. The CDR3 coding sequence is TGTGCCAGCAGCTTAGGACTAGCCTCCCTCGCAGATACGCAGTATTTT. The rearrangement uses TRBV7-3 and TRBJ2-3; 8 bases align to TRBD2. Losses at the gene ends were 2 bases for V and 4 bases for J; bases not matched to a gene: 8. The CDR3 extends over 16 amino acids. CDR1 SGHTA and CDR2 FQGTGA come from the germline V gene.

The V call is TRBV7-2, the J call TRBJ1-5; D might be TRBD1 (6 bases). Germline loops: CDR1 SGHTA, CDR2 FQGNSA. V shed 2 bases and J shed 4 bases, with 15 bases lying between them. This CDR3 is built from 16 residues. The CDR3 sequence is CASSLRSGALNQPQHF. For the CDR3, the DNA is TGTGCCAGCAGCTTAAGATCAGGGGCGCTTAATCAGCCCCAGCATTTT.

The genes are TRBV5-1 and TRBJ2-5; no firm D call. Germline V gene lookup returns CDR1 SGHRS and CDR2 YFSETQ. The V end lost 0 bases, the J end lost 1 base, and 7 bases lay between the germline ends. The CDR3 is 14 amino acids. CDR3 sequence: CASSLGSGQETQYF. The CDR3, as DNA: TGCGCCAGCAGCTTGGGGTCAGGCCAAGAGACCCAGTACTTC.

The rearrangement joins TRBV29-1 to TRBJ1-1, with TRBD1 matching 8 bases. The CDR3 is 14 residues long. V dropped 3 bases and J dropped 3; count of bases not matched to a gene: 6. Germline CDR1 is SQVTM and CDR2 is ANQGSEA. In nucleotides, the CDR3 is TGCAGCGTTGAGAGACAGGGGTACGACACTGAAGCTTTCTTT. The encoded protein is CSVERQGYDTEAFF.

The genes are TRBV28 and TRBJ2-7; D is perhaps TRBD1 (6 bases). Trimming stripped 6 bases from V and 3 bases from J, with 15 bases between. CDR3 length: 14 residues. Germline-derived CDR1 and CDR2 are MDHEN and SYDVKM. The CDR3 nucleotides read TGTGCCAGCAGGACTTATCAGGACAGCTACGAGCAGTACTTC. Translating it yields CASRTYQDSYEQYF.

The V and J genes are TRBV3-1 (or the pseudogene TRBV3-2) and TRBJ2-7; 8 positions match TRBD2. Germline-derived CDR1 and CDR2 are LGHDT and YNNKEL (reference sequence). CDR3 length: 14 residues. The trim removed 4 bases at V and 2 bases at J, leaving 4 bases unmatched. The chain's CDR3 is CASSPGGGPYEQYF. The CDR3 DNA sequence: TGTGCCAGCAGCCCGGGGGGGGGACCCTACGAGCAGTACTTC.

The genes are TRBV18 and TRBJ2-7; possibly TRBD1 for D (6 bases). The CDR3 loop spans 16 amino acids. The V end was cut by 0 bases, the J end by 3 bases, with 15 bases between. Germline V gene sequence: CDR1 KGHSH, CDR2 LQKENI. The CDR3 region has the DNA TGTGCCAGCTCACCACCGGTCAGGGGTTATAACTACGAGCAGTACTTC. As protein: CASSPPVRGYNYEQYF.

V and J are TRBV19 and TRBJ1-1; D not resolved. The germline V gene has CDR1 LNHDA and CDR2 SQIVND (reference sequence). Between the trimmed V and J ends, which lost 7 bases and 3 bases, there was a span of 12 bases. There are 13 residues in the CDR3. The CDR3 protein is CASNLLGDTEAFF. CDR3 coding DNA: TGTGCCAGTAATCTCCTCGGGGACACTGAAGCTTTCTTT.

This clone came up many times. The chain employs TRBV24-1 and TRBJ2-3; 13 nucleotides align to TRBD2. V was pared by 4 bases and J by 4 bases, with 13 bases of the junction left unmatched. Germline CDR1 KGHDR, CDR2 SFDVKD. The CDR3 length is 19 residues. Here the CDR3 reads CATSETGTSGKGWPDTQYF. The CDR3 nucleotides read TGTGCCACCAGTGAAACCGGGACTAGCGGGAAGGGTTGGCCAGATACGCAGTATTTT.

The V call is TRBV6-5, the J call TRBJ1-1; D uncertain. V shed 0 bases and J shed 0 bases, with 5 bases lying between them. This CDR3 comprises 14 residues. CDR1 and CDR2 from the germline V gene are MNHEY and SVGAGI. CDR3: CASSYSPMNTEAFF. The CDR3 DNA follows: TGTGCCAGCAGTTACTCTCCCATGAACACTGAAGCTTTCTTT.

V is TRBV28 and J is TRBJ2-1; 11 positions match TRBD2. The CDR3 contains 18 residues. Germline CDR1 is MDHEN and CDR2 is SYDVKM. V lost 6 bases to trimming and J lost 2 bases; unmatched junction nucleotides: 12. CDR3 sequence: CASSSSTSGSQTYNEQFF. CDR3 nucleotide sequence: TGTGCCAGCAGCAGCTCTACTAGCGGGAGCCAAACCTACAATGAGCAGTTCTTC.

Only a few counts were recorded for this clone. Here the CDR3 DNA reads TGTGCCAGCAGCTTCCAGGGAGGCCAGCCCCAGCATTTT. Its translation is CASSFQGGQPQHF. The genes are TRBV11-1 and TRBJ1-5; TRBD1 might be the D (5 bases). The germline gives CDR1 SGHAT, CDR2 FQDESV (reference sequence). The CDR3 is made up of 13 amino acids. Trimming took off 3 bases at V and 7 bases at J, with 10 bases between the two ends.

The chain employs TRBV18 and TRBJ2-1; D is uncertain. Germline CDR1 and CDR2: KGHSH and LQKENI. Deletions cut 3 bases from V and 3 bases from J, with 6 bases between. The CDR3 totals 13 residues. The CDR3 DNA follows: TGTGCCAGCTCACCCGGAGACTACAATGAGCAGTTCTTC. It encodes CASSPGDYNEQFF.